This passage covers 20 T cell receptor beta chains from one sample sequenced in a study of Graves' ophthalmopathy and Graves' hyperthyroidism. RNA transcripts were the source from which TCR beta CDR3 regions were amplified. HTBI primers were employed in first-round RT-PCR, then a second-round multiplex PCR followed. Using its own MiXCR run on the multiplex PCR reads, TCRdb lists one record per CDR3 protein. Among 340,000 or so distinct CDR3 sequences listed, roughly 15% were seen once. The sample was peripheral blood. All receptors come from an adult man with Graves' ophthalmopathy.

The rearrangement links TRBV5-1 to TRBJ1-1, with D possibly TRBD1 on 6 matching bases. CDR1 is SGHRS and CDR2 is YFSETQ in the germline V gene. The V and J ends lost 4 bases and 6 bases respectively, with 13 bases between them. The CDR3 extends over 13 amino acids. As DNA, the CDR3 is TGCGCCAGCAGCCCTCAGGGGACGGCTGAAGCTTTCTTT. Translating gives CASSPQGTAEAFF. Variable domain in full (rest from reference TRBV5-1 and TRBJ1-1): KAGVTQTPRYLIKTRGQQVTLSCSPISGHRSVSWYQQTPGQGLQFLFEYFSETQRNKGNFPGRFSGRQFSNSRSEMNVSTLELGDSALYLCASSPQGTAEAFFGQGTRLTVV.

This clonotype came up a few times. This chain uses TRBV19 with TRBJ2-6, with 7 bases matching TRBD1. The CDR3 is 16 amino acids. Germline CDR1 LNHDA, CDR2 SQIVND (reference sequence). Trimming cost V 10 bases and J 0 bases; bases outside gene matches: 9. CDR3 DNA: TGTGCCACTAAAGACAGGGCGCTCTCTGGGGCCAACGTCCTGACTTTC. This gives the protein CATKDRALSGANVLTF. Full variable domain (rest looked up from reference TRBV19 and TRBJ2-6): DGGITQSPKYLFRKEGQNVTLSCEQNLNHDAMYWYRQDPGQGLRLIYYSQIVNDFQKGDIAEGYSVSREKKESFPLTVTSAQKNPTAFYLCATKDRALSGANVLTFGAGSRLTVL.

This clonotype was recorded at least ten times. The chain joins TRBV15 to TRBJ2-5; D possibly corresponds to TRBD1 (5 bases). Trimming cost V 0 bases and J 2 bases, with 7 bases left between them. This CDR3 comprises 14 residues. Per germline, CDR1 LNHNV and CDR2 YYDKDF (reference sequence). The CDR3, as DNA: TGTGCCACCAGCAGAGATCGACAGCAAGAGACCCAGTACTTC. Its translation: CATSRDRQQETQYF.

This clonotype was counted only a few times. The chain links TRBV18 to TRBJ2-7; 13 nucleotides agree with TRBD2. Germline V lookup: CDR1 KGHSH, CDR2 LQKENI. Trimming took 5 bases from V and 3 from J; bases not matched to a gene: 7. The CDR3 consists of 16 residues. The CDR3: CASSALRTSGSYEQYF. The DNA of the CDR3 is TGTGCCAGCTCAGCCCTGAGGACTAGCGGGAGCTACGAGCAGTACTTC.

For the CDR3, the DNA is TGCGCCAGCAGCTTGGGGGGGGCCGTAGAGACCCAGTACTTC. This encodes CASSLGGAVETQYF. The chain links TRBV5-1 to TRBJ2-5; perhaps D is TRBD1 or TRBD2 (6 bases each). Germline V CDR1 and CDR2: SGHRS, YFSETQ. V lost 0 bases and J lost 4, with 10 bases in between. This CDR3 comprises 14 residues.

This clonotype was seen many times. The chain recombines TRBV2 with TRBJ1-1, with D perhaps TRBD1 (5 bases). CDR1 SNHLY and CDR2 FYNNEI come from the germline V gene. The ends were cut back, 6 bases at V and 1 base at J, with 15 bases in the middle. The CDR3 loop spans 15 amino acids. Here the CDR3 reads CASRSGQGRNTEAFF. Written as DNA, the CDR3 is TGTGCCAGCAGGTCCGGGCAGGGACGGAACACTGAAGCTTTCTTT.

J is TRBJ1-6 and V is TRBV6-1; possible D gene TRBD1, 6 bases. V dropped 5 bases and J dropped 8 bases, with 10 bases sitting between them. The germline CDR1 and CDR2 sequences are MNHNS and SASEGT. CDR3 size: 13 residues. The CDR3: CASSQGKDSPLHF. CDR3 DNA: TGTGCCAGCAGTCAGGGGAAGGATTCACCCCTCCACTTT.

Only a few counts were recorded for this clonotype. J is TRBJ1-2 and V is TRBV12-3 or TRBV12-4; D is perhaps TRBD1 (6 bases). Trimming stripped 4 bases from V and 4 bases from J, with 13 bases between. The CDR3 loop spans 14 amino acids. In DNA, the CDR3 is TGTGCCAGCAGTTCGCAGGGGACGGCCTATGGCTACACCTTC. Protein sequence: CASSSQGTAYGYTF.

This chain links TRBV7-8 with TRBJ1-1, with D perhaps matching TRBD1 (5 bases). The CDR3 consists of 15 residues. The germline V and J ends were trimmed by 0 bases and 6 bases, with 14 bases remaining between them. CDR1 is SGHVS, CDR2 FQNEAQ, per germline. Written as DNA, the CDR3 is TGTGCCAGCAGCTTAGCGGGCGGGGGTGTACCTGAAGCTTTCTTT. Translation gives CASSLAGGGVPEAFF.

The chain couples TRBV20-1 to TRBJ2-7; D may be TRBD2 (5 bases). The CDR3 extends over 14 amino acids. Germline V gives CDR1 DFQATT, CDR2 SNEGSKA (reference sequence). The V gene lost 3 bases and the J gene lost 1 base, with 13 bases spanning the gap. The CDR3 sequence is CSASGRVKSYEQYF. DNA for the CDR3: TGCAGTGCTAGTGGGCGGGTTAAATCCTACGAGCAGTACTTC.

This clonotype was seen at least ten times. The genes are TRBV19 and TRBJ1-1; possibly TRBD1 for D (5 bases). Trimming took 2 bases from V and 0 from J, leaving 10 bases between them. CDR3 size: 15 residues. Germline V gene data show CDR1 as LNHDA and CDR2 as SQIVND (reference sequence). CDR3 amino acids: CASSITGPLNTEAFF. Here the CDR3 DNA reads TGTGCCAGTAGTATAACAGGACCTTTGAACACTGAAGCTTTCTTT.

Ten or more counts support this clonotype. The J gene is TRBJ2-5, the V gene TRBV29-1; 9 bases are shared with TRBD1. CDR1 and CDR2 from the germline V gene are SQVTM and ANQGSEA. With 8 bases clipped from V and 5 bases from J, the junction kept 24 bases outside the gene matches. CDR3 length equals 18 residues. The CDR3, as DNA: TGCAGCACACTCAAGGACAGGGGCGGAACCACCTTTCGGGAGACCCAGTACTTC. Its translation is CSTLKDRGGTTFRETQYF.

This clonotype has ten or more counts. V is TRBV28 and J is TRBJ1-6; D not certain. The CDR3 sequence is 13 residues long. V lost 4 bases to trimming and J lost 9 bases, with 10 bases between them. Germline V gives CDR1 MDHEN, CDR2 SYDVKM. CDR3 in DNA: TGTGCCAGCAGTTCCTTCGGTATTTCACCCCTCCACTTT. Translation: CASSSFGISPLHF.

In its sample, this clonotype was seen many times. The CDR3 loop is CASSSSGTGYSNTIYF. CDR3 in DNA: TGTGCCAGCAGTTCATCCGGGACAGGGTATTCAAACACCATATATTTT. This chain joins TRBV27 and TRBJ1-3, with TRBD1 identical over 9 bases. CDR3 size: 16 residues. Germline V lookup: CDR1 MNHEY, CDR2 SMNVEV (reference sequence). V trimming: 4 bases; J trimming: 6 bases; junction bases outside the gene matches: 10.

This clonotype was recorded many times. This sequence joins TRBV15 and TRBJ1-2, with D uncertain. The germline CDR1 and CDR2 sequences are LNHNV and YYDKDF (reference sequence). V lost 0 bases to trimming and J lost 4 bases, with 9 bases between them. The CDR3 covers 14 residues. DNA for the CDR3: TGTGCCACCAGCAGAGATTCGATAGGCTATGGCTACACCTTC. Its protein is CATSRDSIGYGYTF.

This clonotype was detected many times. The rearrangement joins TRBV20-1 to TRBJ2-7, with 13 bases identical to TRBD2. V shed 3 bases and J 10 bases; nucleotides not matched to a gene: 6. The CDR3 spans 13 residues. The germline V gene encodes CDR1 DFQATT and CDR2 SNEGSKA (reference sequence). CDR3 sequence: CSASPGTSGNQYF. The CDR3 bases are TGCAGTGCTAGCCCTGGGACTAGCGGGAACCAGTACTTC.

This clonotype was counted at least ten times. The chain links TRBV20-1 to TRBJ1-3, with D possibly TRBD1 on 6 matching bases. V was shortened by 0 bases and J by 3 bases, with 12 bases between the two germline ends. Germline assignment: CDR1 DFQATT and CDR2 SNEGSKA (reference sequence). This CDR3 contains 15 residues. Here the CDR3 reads CSARDRTGNGNTIYF. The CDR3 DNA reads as TGCAGTGCTAGAGACCGCACAGGGAATGGAAACACCATATATTTT.

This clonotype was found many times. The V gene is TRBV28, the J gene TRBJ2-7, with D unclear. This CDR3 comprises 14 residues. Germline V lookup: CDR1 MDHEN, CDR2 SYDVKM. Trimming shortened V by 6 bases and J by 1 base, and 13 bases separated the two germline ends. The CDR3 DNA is TGTGCCAGCAGGCCGGGCAGTCTTTCCTACGAGCAGTACTTC. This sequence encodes CASRPGSLSYEQYF.

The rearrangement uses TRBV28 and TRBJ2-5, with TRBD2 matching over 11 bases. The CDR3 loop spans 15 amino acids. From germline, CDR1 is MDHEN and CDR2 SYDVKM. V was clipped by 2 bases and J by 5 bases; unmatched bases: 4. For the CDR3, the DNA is TGTGCCAGCAGTTTAAATCCTAGCGGGGGGGAGACCCAGTACTTC. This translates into CASSLNPSGGETQYF.

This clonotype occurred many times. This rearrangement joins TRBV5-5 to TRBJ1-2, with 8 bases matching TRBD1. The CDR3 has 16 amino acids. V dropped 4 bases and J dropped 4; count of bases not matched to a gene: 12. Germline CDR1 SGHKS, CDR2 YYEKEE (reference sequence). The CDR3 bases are TGTGCCAGCAGCCCGAGTTTCGGACAGGGAATCTATGGCTACACCTTC. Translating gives CASSPSFGQGIYGYTF.